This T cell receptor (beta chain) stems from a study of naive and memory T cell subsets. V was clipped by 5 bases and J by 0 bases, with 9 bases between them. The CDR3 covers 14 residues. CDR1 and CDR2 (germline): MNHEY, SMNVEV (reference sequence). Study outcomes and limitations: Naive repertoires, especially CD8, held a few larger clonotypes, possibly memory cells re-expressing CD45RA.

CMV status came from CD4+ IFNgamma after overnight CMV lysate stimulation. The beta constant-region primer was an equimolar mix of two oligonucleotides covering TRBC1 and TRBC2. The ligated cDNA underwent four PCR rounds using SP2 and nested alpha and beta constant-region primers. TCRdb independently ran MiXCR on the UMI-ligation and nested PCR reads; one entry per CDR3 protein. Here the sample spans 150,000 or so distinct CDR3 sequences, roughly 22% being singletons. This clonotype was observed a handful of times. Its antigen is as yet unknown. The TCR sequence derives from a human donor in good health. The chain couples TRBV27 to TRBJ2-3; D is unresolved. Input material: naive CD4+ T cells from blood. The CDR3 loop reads CASSLRSSTDTQYF. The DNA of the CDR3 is TGTGCCAGCAGTCTCAGATCTAGCACAGATACGCAGTATTTT.